A few counts support the clone carrying this T cell receptor (beta chain). The donors, healthy Caucasians from Russia, were aged roughly 6 to 90. Then a second PCR, running roughly 7 to 12 cycles, was carried out with a sample-barcoded 5' primer and a J-beta primer mix. In TCRdb, the 5' RACE reads were re-called with MiXCR into one record per CDR3 protein. The sample includes fewer than 1 million distinct CDR3 sequences, approximately 44% seen only once; the top ten take roughly 18%. Germline V gene sequence: CDR1 MDHEN, CDR2 SYDVKM. Trimming pared 6 bases from V and 3 bases from J, leaving 15 bases between. CDR3 length: 14 amino acids. This sample is drawn from a study of blood T cells in healthy people across ages.

Specimen: blood. This sequence originates from a man aged 60 to 75 in good health. The chain couples TRBV28 to TRBJ2-7; the D gene is possibly TRBD2 (6 bases). DNA for the CDR3: TGTGCCAGCAGCCATCTAGCGCTCGACTACGAGCAGTACTTC. It is translated as CASSHLALDYEQYF. Complete variable domain (other parts from reference TRBV28 and TRBJ2-7): DVKVTQSSRYLVKRTGEKVFLECVQDMDHENMFWYRQDPGLGLRLIYFSYDVKMKEKGDIPEGYSVSREKKERFSLILESASTNQTSMYLCASSHLALDYEQYFGPGTRLTVT.